This TCR beta chain was identified during a study of cytomegalovirus exposure and HLA in healthy donors. The overall study: Of the donors genotyped, about 390 in all, 81% fell in the Caucasian-associated ancestry cluster.

The PCR was carried out with 60 Vbeta primers and 13 Jbeta primers. Profiling relied on immunoSEQ multiplex PCR, and the TCRdb table lists in-frame clones only, not all of them. The table has around 100,000 clones, 75% seen once; the top ten hold about 10%. This TCR was recovered from a man aged 50 to 60 in good health and CMV-seronegative. Sequenced material: PBMCs.

In DNA form, the CDR3 reads TGTGCCAGCAGCTTGGGACTAGCGGGGGATTTAGATACGCAGTATTTT. As protein: CASSLGLAGDLDTQYF. This chain links TRBV7-3 with TRBJ2-3; 14 nucleotides align to TRBD2. Germline CDR1 reads SGHTA; CDR2 reads FQGTGA. Trimming took 3 bases from V and 5 from J; bases not matched to a gene: 4. This CDR3 comprises 16 residues.